This passage covers 31 T cell receptor beta chains from one sample sequenced in a study of shared clonotypes between healthy human individuals. Measured with immunoSEQ multiplex PCR; TCRdb has only the in-frame clones, and not every one. The table has 1 million to 1.2 million clones, roughly 77% seen once. The sample was memory CD4+ T cells from PBMCs. Subset: CD45RA-negative fraction. Receptors originate from a man aged 18 to 35 in good health. Some clones in this sample may be carry-over from other donors' samples.

The rearrangement joins TRBV6-4 to TRBJ2-7; possibly TRBD2 for D (5 bases). The CDR3 spans 17 residues. The ends were cut back, 0 bases at V and 3 bases at J, with 18 bases in the middle. From germline, CDR1 is MRHNA and CDR2 SNTAGT. The CDR3: CASSDSNVDGVLYEQYF. DNA of the CDR3: TGTGCCAGCAGTGACTCAAATGTGGACGGGGTACTCTACGAGCAGTACTTC.

This clone was detected many times. The chain couples TRBV30 to TRBJ1-2; 8 nucleotides align to TRBD1. Germline V gene sequence: CDR1 GTSNPN, CDR2 SVGIG (reference sequence). This CDR3 comprises 13 residues. The ends lost 8 bases at V and 3 bases at J; junction bases unmatched: 8. CDR3 amino acids: CAVNRGMDYGYTF. The CDR3 DNA follows: TGTGCCGTGAACAGGGGGATGGACTATGGCTACACCTTC.

This clone was observed once. V and J are TRBV10-3 and TRBJ2-7; the match to TRBD1 covers 10 bases. The length of the CDR3 is 13 residues. Germline CDR1 ENHRY, CDR2 SYGVKD. Trimming cost V 8 bases and J 2 bases; bases outside gene matches: 3. DNA of the CDR3: TGTGCCATCGGGACAGGGGCCACCTACGAGCAGTACTTC. Translated: CAIGTGATYEQYF.

V usage is TRBV9 and J usage is TRBJ1-4; TRBD1 might be the D (5 bases). Trimming removed 2 bases from V and 6 bases from J, with 14 bases in between. The CDR3 contains 15 residues. CDR1 is SGDLS, CDR2 YYNGEE, per germline. The CDR3 DNA follows: TGTGCCAGCAGCGTGGGGCAGGGCCTTTATGAAAAACTGTTTTTT. Amino acid sequence: CASSVGQGLYEKLFF.

This chain uses TRBV10-1 with TRBJ2-6, with unresolved D. Germline V gene sequence: CDR1 WNHNN, CDR2 SYGVQD (reference sequence). V was trimmed by 11 bases and J by 4 bases, leaving 6 bases between them. The CDR3 spans 11 residues. The CDR3 DNA reads as TGCGCCCTGGCGGGGGCCAACGTCCTGACTTTC. It specifies CALAGANVLTF.

The rearrangement joins TRBV2 to TRBJ2-1, with TRBD2 matching 8 bases. Germline V gives CDR1 SNHLY, CDR2 FYNNEI. The V segment lost 9 bases and the J segment 3 bases; nucleotides outside the gene matches: 13. The CDR3 extends over 16 amino acids. The CDR3 bases are TGTGCCAGTGTAGGGGCGGGAGGTCCTTACTACAATGAGCAGTTCTTC. The encoded protein is CASVGAGGPYYNEQFF. The variable domain in full, with the rest retrieved from reference TRBV2 and TRBJ2-1, is EPEVTQTPSHQVTQMGQEVILRCVPISNHLYFYWYRQILGQKVEFLVSFYNNEISEKSEIFDDQFSVERPDGSNFTLKIRSTKLEDSAMYFCASVGAGGPYYNEQFFGPGTRLTVL.

The V and J genes are TRBV7-3 and TRBJ2-3; TRBD2 is a possible D gene (5 bases). The CDR3 loop spans 13 amino acids. Trimming stripped 5 bases from V and 3 bases from J, with 9 bases between. CDR1 is SGHTA and CDR2 is FQGTGA in the germline V gene. The CDR3 loop reads CASSTQRTDTQYF. As DNA, the CDR3 is TGTGCCAGCAGCACCCAGCGGACAGATACGCAGTATTTT.

The CDR3 coding sequence is TGTGCCAGCAGCTTTGGTGGTCACTCTGGAAACACCATATATTTT. Protein: CASSFGGHSGNTIYF. The chain uses TRBV7-2 and TRBJ1-3; unclear D gene. V was trimmed by 3 bases and J by 0 bases, leaving 9 bases between them. The length of the CDR3 is 15 residues. Germline V CDR1 and CDR2: SGHTA, FQGNSA. The full variable domain, rest sourced from reference TRBV7-2 and TRBJ1-3, is GAGVSQSPSNKVTEKGKDVELRCDPISGHTALYWYRQSLGQGLEFLIYFQGNSAPDKSGLPSDRFSAERTGGSVSTLTIQRTQQEDSAVYLCASSFGGHSGNTIYFGEGSWLTVV.

V is TRBV18 and J is TRBJ2-2; perhaps TRBD1 as D (6 bases). V dropped 4 bases and J dropped 4 bases, with 10 bases sitting between them. The CDR3 covers 14 residues. Germline CDR1 KGHSH, CDR2 LQKENI. The CDR3: CASSLNRVTGELFF. The CDR3 DNA reads as TGTGCCAGCTCACTCAACAGGGTCACCGGGGAGCTGTTTTTT.

V and J are TRBV5-1 and TRBJ2-1; TRBD2 aligns across 11 bases. The CDR3 is 15 amino acids. Trimming removed 3 bases from V and 8 bases from J; junction bases left unmatched: 7. The germline CDR1 and CDR2 sequences are SGHRS and YFSETQ. CDR3: CASSWGLADLDEQFF. Written as DNA, the CDR3 is TGCGCCAGCAGCTGGGGACTAGCGGACTTGGATGAGCAGTTCTTC.

The chain joins TRBV5-1 to TRBJ1-1; D not certain. CDR3 length equals 17 residues. V lost 4 bases and J 0 bases, leaving 19 bases between the germline ends. Per the germline V gene, CDR1 is SGHRS and CDR2 is YFSETQ. The CDR3 nucleotides are TGCGCCAGCAGCACCCGCGGAGGGAGGGATATGAACACTGAAGCTTTCTTT. It encodes CASSTRGGRDMNTEAFF.

The chain is built from TRBV6-5 and TRBJ1-4, with 7 bases aligning to TRBD1. J was trimmed by 3 bases and V by 6 bases; bases with no gene match: 4. Per the germline V gene, CDR1 is MNHEY and CDR2 is SVGAGI. The CDR3 is 14 residues long. CDR3 residues: CASSRTGANEKLFF. The CDR3 bases are TGTGCCAGCAGCCGGACAGGTGCTAATGAAAAACTGTTTTTT.

V gene TRBV1 combines with J gene TRBJ2-7; TRBD2, the table's D call, was not compared with the DNA. TRBV1 represents a pseudogene. The CDR3 runs to 17 residues. The CDR3: CTSSPVYRWENSYEQYF. DNA for the CDR3: TGCACCAGCAGCCCCGTATATCGGTGGGAGAACTCCTACGAGCAGTACTTC.

The J gene is TRBJ2-7, the V gene TRBV5-1; TRBD1 matches at 8 bases. The CDR3 is 16 amino acids. Trimming removed 4 bases from V and 3 bases from J; junction bases left unmatched: 12. Germline V gives CDR1 SGHRS, CDR2 YFSETQ. This CDR3 is CASSLLGLDRGYEQYF. Written as DNA, the CDR3 is TGCGCCAGCAGCCTCCTAGGACTCGACAGGGGCTACGAGCAGTACTTC.

This sequence joins TRBV4-3 and TRBJ2-5, with D perhaps matching TRBD1 (6 bases). CDR1 is LGHNA and CDR2 is YSLEER in the germline V gene. With 4 bases removed from V and 2 bases from J, the gap between germline ends came to 14 bases. The CDR3 runs 15 residues. This CDR3 is CASSPQDSRQETQYF. The CDR3 region has the DNA TGCGCCAGCAGCCCTCAGGACAGTCGGCAAGAGACCCAGTACTTC.

Concerning this clone: This may stem from a read error, because a much larger clone lies one nucleotide away. Other nucleotide sequences from this sample produce the same CDR3. V is TRBV5-1 and J is TRBJ2-2, with 11 bases aligning to TRBD1. CDR1 and CDR2 from the germline V gene are SGHRS and YFSETQ. The junction had 4 bases not matched to a gene; V was cut back by 4 bases and J by 2 bases. The CDR3 extends over 16 amino acids. The CDR3 is CASSRTGGANTGELFF. DNA for the CDR3: TGCGCCAGCAGCCGGACAGGGGGCGCTAACACCGGGGAGCTGTTTTTT.

The count of this clone is one. The chain uses TRBV2 and TRBJ1-5, with 9 bases matching TRBD1. The germline gives CDR1 SNHLY, CDR2 FYNNEI. Germline trimming cut 6 bases from V and 2 bases from J; bases unmatched to any gene: 8. CDR3 length: 16 residues. The DNA for the CDR3 is TGTGCCAGCAGGGCCGGGACAGGGTTGGGCAATCAGCCCCAGCATTTT. This sequence encodes CASRAGTGLGNQPQHF. Filled out from reference TRBV2 and TRBJ1-5, the complete variable domain reads EPEVTQTPSHQVTQMGQEVILRCVPISNHLYFYWYRQILGQKVEFLVSFYNNEISEKSEIFDDQFSVERPDGSNFTLKIRSTKLEDSAMYFCASRAGTGLGNQPQHFGDGTRLSIL.

Note on this clone: A single base separates this from a much larger clone, so it may be a read error. The chain is built from TRBV11-3 and TRBJ2-3; the match to TRBD2 covers 7 bases. CDR3 length: 14 amino acids. With V trimmed by 1 base and J by 4 bases, 2 bases remained unmatched. Germline V CDR1 and CDR2: SGHNT, YENEEA. CDR3 sequence: CASSLGLAADTQYF. CDR3 in DNA: TGTGCCAGCAGCTTAGGGCTAGCGGCAGATACGCAGTATTTT.

The chain employs TRBV14 and TRBJ2-5; tentative D call: TRBD1 (5 bases). The CDR3 consists of 18 residues. Looked up from germline, CDR1 is SGHDN and CDR2 is FVKESK. Trimming stripped 0 bases from V and 7 bases from J, with 24 bases between. In DNA form, the CDR3 reads TGTGCCAGCAGCCAAGATAGGCGAGTTGGGCGGCTTCAGGGGACCCAGTACTTC. This encodes CASSQDRRVGRLQGTQYF.

V usage is TRBV5-1 and J usage is TRBJ2-7; D uncertain. CDR1 SGHRS and CDR2 YFSETQ come from the germline V gene. Trimming left V 1 base short and J 2 bases short, with 10 bases between. The CDR3 has 14 amino acids. The CDR3 nucleotides read TGCGCCAGCAGCTTGATGTCAGAGACCTACGAGCAGTACTTC. Amino acids: CASSLMSETYEQYF.

The chain uses TRBV5-5 and TRBJ2-1; D is unresolved. The CDR3 covers 15 residues. Germline CDR1 reads SGHKS; CDR2 reads YYEKEE (reference sequence). V dropped 2 bases and J dropped 0 bases, with 9 bases sitting between them. CDR3 residues: CASSFVPSSYNEQFF. CDR3 sequence (DNA): TGTGCCAGCAGCTTTGTGCCTAGCTCCTACAATGAGCAGTTCTTC. The full variable domain, in which reference TRBV5-5 and TRBJ2-1 provide the parts outside the CDR3, is DAGVTQSPTHLIKTRGQQVTLRCSPISGHKSVSWYQQVLGQGPQFIFQYYEKEERGRGNFPDRFSARQFPNYSSELNVNALLLGDSALYLCASSFVPSSYNEQFFGPGTRLTVL.

Worth noting for this clone: This specimen includes other DNA sequences encoding the same CDR3. The gene calls are TRBV18 and TRBJ2-1; 13 nucleotides line up with TRBD2. The V gene end was trimmed by 3 bases and the J gene end by 0 bases; junction bases not matched to a gene: 2. Germline CDR1 KGHSH, CDR2 LQKENI. The CDR3 is 17 residues long. CDR3 in DNA: TGTGCCAGCTCACCTAGGACTAGCGGGAGCTCCTACAATGAGCAGTTCTTC. Translated, it gives CASSPRTSGSSYNEQFF.

The V gene is TRBV5-1, the J gene TRBJ2-3, with unresolved D. The CDR3 contains 11 residues. V lost 1 base and J 7 bases, leaving 4 bases between the germline ends. CDR1 SGHRS and CDR2 YFSETQ come from the germline V gene. The CDR3 is CASSLYNTQYF. The CDR3 DNA sequence: TGCGCCAGCAGCTTGTATAATACGCAGTATTTT. Together with reference TRBV5-1 and TRBJ2-3, the CDR3 gives the full variable domain: KAGVTQTPRYLIKTRGQQVTLSCSPISGHRSVSWYQQTPGQGLQFLFEYFSETQRNKGNFPGRFSGRQFSNSRSEMNVSTLELGDSALYLCASSLYNTQYFGPGTRLTVL.

Only a few counts were recorded for this clone. One end of the junction fails to match germline, which may point to a read error. The V call is TRBV5-3, the J call TRBJ1-5, with D hard to call. TRBV5-3 is flagged as an ORF with uncertain function. This CDR3 region has 12 residues. Here the CDR3 DNA reads TGTGCCAGCAGCTTGGCCTGGCAGCCCCAGCATTTT. Translating gives CASSLAWQPQHF.

Note on this clone: This specimen includes other DNA sequences encoding the same CDR3. The chain combines TRBV5-1 with TRBJ1-1, with no clear D. The CDR3 sequence is 14 residues long. The V end was cut by 0 bases, the J end by 5 bases, with 11 bases between. Looked up from germline, CDR1 is SGHRS and CDR2 is YFSETQ. The CDR3 spells CASSLGAGGTEAFF. CDR3 in DNA: TGCGCCAGCAGCTTGGGGGCAGGAGGGACTGAAGCTTTCTTT. Variable domain in full (rest from reference TRBV5-1 and TRBJ1-1): KAGVTQTPRYLIKTRGQQVTLSCSPISGHRSVSWYQQTPGQGLQFLFEYFSETQRNKGNFPGRFSGRQFSNSRSEMNVSTLELGDSALYLCASSLGAGGTEAFFGQGTRLTVV.

This clone was observed a handful of times. The gene calls are TRBV19 and TRBJ2-4; weak D call: TRBD1 (5 bases). V gave up 8 bases and J gave up 8 bases, with 22 bases separating them. The CDR3 consists of 15 residues. CDR1 and CDR2 (germline): LNHDA, SQIVND (reference sequence). In DNA form, the CDR3 reads TGTGCCAGTGCCCCTTACCGGACCGTAGGGGACATTCAGTACTTC. This codes for CASAPYRTVGDIQYF.

This sequence joins TRBV5-1 and TRBJ1-1, with D maybe TRBD1 (6 bases). The CDR3 totals 16 residues. The V gene lost 0 bases and the J gene lost 8 bases, with 20 bases spanning the gap. Per the germline V gene, CDR1 is SGHRS and CDR2 is YFSETQ. The CDR3 DNA reads as TGCGCCAGCAGCTTGGATGTAGCGGGGGCTCCCGGCGAAGCTTTCTTT. Protein sequence: CASSLDVAGAPGEAFF.

V usage is TRBV2 and J usage is TRBJ1-6; D remains ambiguous. Trimming stripped 1 base from V and 9 bases from J, with 1 base between. The CDR3 loop spans 11 amino acids. The germline CDR1 and CDR2 sequences are SNHLY and FYNNEI. CDR3 coding DNA: TGTGCCAGCAGTGAAGTTTCACCCCTCCACTTT. It encodes CASSEVSPLHF.

The chain couples TRBV7-9 to TRBJ2-5, with 9 bases fitting TRBD1. The CDR3 is 16 amino acids. The V gene end was trimmed by 5 bases and the J gene end by 4 bases; junction bases not matched to a gene: 11. Germline CDR1 SEHNR, CDR2 FQNEAQ (reference sequence). The CDR3 coding sequence is TGTGCCAGCAGCCCCGGCGACAGGGGGGTGGTAGAGACCCAGTACTTC. It is translated as CASSPGDRGVVETQYF.

The genes are TRBV28 and TRBJ2-3; 9 positions agree with TRBD2. This CDR3 comprises 14 residues. Trimming cost V 8 bases and J 13 bases; bases outside gene matches: 16. Germline values: CDR1 MDHEN, CDR2 SYDVKM. The CDR3 loop is CASAASGNPSSEYF. The DNA of the CDR3 is TGTGCCAGCGCAGCTAGCGGGAACCCCTCTTCAGAGTATTTT.

The CDR3 loop is CASSLETWTGTGYEQYF. The CDR3 nucleotides are TGTGCCAGCAGCTTAGAAACATGGACAGGGACAGGGTACGAGCAGTACTTC. This chain links TRBV7-9 with TRBJ2-7; 9 nucleotides align to TRBD1. V was clipped by 1 base and J by 4 bases; unmatched bases: 11. CDR3 length: 17 amino acids. Germline CDR1 is SEHNR and CDR2 is FQNEAQ (reference sequence).